This passage covers 25 T cell receptor beta chains from one sample sequenced in a study of T-cell memory formation after mild COVID-19 (dated by TCRdb to about 2021). Receptors were amplified or captured by 5' RACE. Sequencer: Illumina NovaSeq 6000. Clones were called with MiXCR by TCRdb after fastp trimmed the public reads at Q25, and only in-frame beta chains were retained. For every CDR3 protein sequence, its rows merge into one entry that carries the most common genes and DNA. In all, the sample holds around 530,000 distinct CDR3 sequences, and less than 25% of those were seen once. The ten largest clones take up about 8.7% of the sample. Sequencing was done on a sample of PBMCs or a T cell subset sorted from them (not recorded which). Every receptor here comes from an adult woman who had mild COVID-19 (a few samples of this study predate the infection). The sample titles of this study are shuffled in the database, so cell type and time point are left out; the donor was told from shared clones.

This clonotype has just a few counts. The gene calls are TRBV4-3 and TRBJ2-7; 8 nucleotides line up with TRBD1. Germline values: CDR1 LGHNA, CDR2 YSLEER. Germline trimming cut 1 base from V and 2 bases from J; bases unmatched to any gene: 4. The CDR3 runs 15 residues. As DNA, the CDR3 is TGCGCCAGCAGCCAAGGAGTGGACAGGGCCTACGAGCAGTACTTC. Translating it yields CASSQGVDRAYEQYF.

The rearrangement links TRBV4-1 to TRBJ2-7, with 7 bases identical to TRBD1. The CDR3 has 15 residues. The V gene end was trimmed by 0 bases and the J gene end by 2 bases; junction bases not matched to a gene: 4. Germline V gives CDR1 MGHRA, CDR2 YSYEKL. CDR3 bases: TGCGCCAGCAGCCAAGAATGGGACAGCCCCTACGAGCAGTACTTC. It yields the protein CASSQEWDSPYEQYF.

The chain has TRBV6-2 or TRBV6-3 and TRBJ2-2; a weak D match, TRBD1 (6 bases). Per germline, CDR1 MNHEY and CDR2 SVGEGT. Trimming took off 2 bases at V and 5 bases at J, with 9 bases between the two ends. The CDR3 spans 14 residues. CDR3 coding DNA: TGTGCCAGCAGTTACGGGGGCTCGACCGGGGAGCTGTTTTTT. Amino acid sequence: CASSYGGSTGELFF.

In its sample, this clonotype was seen a few times. V usage is TRBV7-3 and J usage is TRBJ2-3; TRBD2 agrees at 8 bases. Germline CDR1 SGHTA, CDR2 FQGTGA. CDR3 length: 17 residues. Losses at the gene ends were 5 bases for V and 5 bases for J; bases not matched to a gene: 15. CDR3: CASSHSGSGGPKDTQYF. In DNA, the CDR3 is TGTGCCAGCAGCCACAGCGGATCGGGGGGGCCCAAAGATACGCAGTATTTT.

This clonotype was counted between two and nine times. The genes are TRBV6-1 and TRBJ2-2, with D uncertain. The V end was cut by 2 bases, the J end by 1 base, with 5 bases between. The CDR3 consists of 14 residues. Germline CDR1 reads MNHNS; CDR2 reads SASEGT. The CDR3 bases are TGTGCCAGCAGTGAACCTGGGAACACCGGGGAGCTGTTTTTT. It is translated as CASSEPGNTGELFF.

The gene calls are TRBV14 and TRBJ2-3, with 7 nucleotides matching TRBD2. CDR1 and CDR2 (germline): SGHDN, FVKESK. This CDR3 is built from 12 residues. With V trimmed by 3 bases and J by 7 bases, 1 base remained unmatched. The DNA for the CDR3 is TGTGCCAGCAGCCAGACTAGCAATACGCAGTATTTT. Protein sequence: CASSQTSNTQYF.

The J gene is TRBJ2-2, the V gene TRBV7-3; 7 bases fit TRBD1. Looked up from germline, CDR1 is SGHTA and CDR2 is FQGTGA. The ends lost 3 bases at V and 5 bases at J; junction bases unmatched: 3. The CDR3 is 14 amino acids. CDR3 in DNA: TGTGCCAGCAGCTTCGGACAGGATACCGGGGAGCTGTTTTTT. It encodes CASSFGQDTGELFF.

The rearrangement joins TRBV12-3 or TRBV12-4 to TRBJ1-3, with D unclear. V was cut by 7 bases and J by 5 bases, with 12 bases left in between. This CDR3 is built from 13 residues. The CDR3 DNA follows: TGTGCCAGCACCATCCTAGATAGAAACACCATATATTTT. Translating gives CASTILDRNTIYF.

This clonotype was seen a handful of times. J is TRBJ2-1 and V is TRBV6-6, with 9 bases aligning to TRBD2. The germline V gene has CDR1 MNHNY and CDR2 SVGAGI (reference sequence). The CDR3 is made up of 15 amino acids. J lost 11 bases, V lost 8 bases, and 16 bases had no gene match. In DNA, the CDR3 is TGTGCCAGCGGAACCAGCGGGAGGATGCGGGGAAAGCAGTTCTTC. This codes for CASGTSGRMRGKQFF.

This chain links TRBV20-1 with TRBJ2-1; 11 bases are a match to TRBD2. This CDR3 comprises 12 residues. Trimming cost V 6 bases and J 15 bases; bases outside gene matches: 10. The germline V gene has CDR1 DFQATT and CDR2 SNEGSKA (reference sequence). The CDR3 region is CSAQVSGRAGFF. Written as DNA, the CDR3 is TGCAGTGCCCAAGTTAGCGGGAGGGCGGGGTTCTTC.

The chain combines TRBV3-1 with TRBJ1-5; TRBD1 might be the D (5 bases). V was clipped by 0 bases and J by 7 bases, with 13 bases between them. Germline CDR1 LGHDT, CDR2 YNNKEL (reference sequence). This CDR3 is built from 15 residues. The CDR3 nucleotides are TGTGCCAGCAGCCAAGATGGGGGGTTTGGGCAGCCCCAGCATTTT. Its translation: CASSQDGGFGQPQHF.

This clonotype was observed many times. The chain is built from TRBV5-1 and TRBJ2-4; tentatively, D is TRBD2 (6 bases). V was pared by 1 base and J by 8 bases, with 13 bases between. The CDR3 runs to 14 residues. Germline lookup yields CDR1 SGHRS and CDR2 YFSETQ. The CDR3 is CASSLNGGEYIQYF. The CDR3 coding sequence is TGCGCCAGCAGCTTGAACGGGGGTGAATACATTCAGTACTTC.

The rearrangement uses TRBV6-5 and TRBJ2-3; D may be TRBD1 or TRBD2 (5 bases each). Germline lookup yields CDR1 MNHEY and CDR2 SVGAGI. V was clipped by 8 bases and J by 6 bases, with 18 bases between them. CDR3 length equals 14 residues. CDR3 in DNA: TGTGCCAGCGGGGACCGCACGCCTCGGGATACGCAGTATTTT. Translating it yields CASGDRTPRDTQYF.

This clonotype has ten or more counts. The rearrangement links TRBV7-9 to TRBJ2-6; no firm D call. V shed 2 bases and J shed 2 bases, with 16 bases lying between them. Germline V gene sequence: CDR1 SEHNR, CDR2 FQNEAQ (reference sequence). CDR3 size: 18 residues. CDR3 nucleotides: TGTGCCAGCAGCTTACCTCCCATCCAGCTCCCTGGGGCCAACGTCCTGACTTTC. Encoded protein: CASSLPPIQLPGANVLTF.

This clonotype was detected only a few times. The J gene is TRBJ1-6, the V gene TRBV4-1, with D hard to call. V lost 0 bases to trimming and J lost 1 base, with 10 bases between them. Germline V gene sequence: CDR1 MGHRA, CDR2 YSYEKL. This CDR3 is 17 amino acids long. The CDR3 is CASSQEPVRSYNSPLHF. CDR3 nucleotide sequence: TGCGCCAGCAGCCAAGAACCAGTAAGGTCCTATAATTCACCCCTCCACTTT.

This chain connects TRBV5-5 to TRBJ1-1; D is uncertain. The germline gives CDR1 SGHKS, CDR2 YYEKEE (reference sequence). V lost 0 bases to trimming and J lost 5 bases, with 8 bases between them. The length of the CDR3 is 13 residues. The CDR3 protein is CASSLDMGTEAFF. The CDR3 DNA reads TGTGCCAGCAGCTTGGATATGGGAACTGAAGCTTTCTTT.

The chain has TRBV6-1 and TRBJ2-3; TRBD1 matches at 9 bases. Germline V gives CDR1 MNHNS, CDR2 SASEGT. Germline trimming cut 8 bases from V and 3 bases from J; bases unmatched to any gene: 12. The CDR3 consists of 16 residues. This CDR3 reads CASRPGTGYGTDTQYF. The CDR3 DNA is TGTGCCAGCCGTCCCGGGACAGGGTATGGGACAGATACGCAGTATTTT.

The chain joins TRBV7-6 to TRBJ1-1; TRBD1 agrees at 7 bases. Germline V gene lookup returns CDR1 SGHVS and CDR2 FNYEAQ. V shed 5 bases and J 0 bases; nucleotides not matched to a gene: 9. The CDR3 spans 16 residues. CDR3 sequence: CASSPGGAEMNTEAFF. The CDR3 bases are TGTGCCAGCAGCCCAGGGGGTGCGGAGATGAACACTGAAGCTTTCTTT.

The chain employs TRBV19 and TRBJ2-1, with TRBD2 matching 8 bases. V gave up 7 bases and J gave up 4 bases; unmatched junction bases: 0. The CDR3 is 12 amino acids. The germline gives CDR1 LNHDA, CDR2 SQIVND (reference sequence). The CDR3 sequence: CASKREYNEQFF. The CDR3 DNA reads as TGTGCCAGTAAGCGGGAGTACAATGAGCAGTTCTTC.

This sequence joins TRBV9 and TRBJ2-7; 12 nucleotides line up with TRBD1. V lost 7 bases and J lost 5; bases outside the gene matches: 4. The CDR3 loop spans 13 amino acids. Germline V lookup: CDR1 SGDLS, CDR2 YYNGEE. CDR3 sequence: CASGGTGGHEQYF. DNA of the CDR3: TGTGCCAGCGGAGGGACAGGGGGCCACGAGCAGTACTTC. The complete variable domain, with remaining parts taken from reference TRBV9 and TRBJ2-7, reads DSGVTQTPKHLITATGQRVTLRCSPRSGDLSVYWYQQSLDQGLQFLIQYYNGEERAKGNILERFSAQQFPDLHSELNLSSLELGDSALYFCASGGTGGHEQYFGPGTRLTVT.

The rearrangement joins TRBV30 to TRBJ1-5, with a weak D call TRBD1 (6 bases). This CDR3 comprises 14 residues. Trimming took 2 bases from V and 1 from J, leaving 9 bases between them. Looked up from germline, CDR1 is GTSNPN and CDR2 is SVGIG (reference sequence). CDR3 amino acids: CAWSLGASNQPQHF. CDR3 bases: TGTGCCTGGAGTCTGGGGGCCAGCAATCAGCCCCAGCATTTT.

The chain combines TRBV5-6 with TRBJ2-2; TRBD1 might be the D (6 bases). The CDR3 sequence is 15 residues long. With 3 bases removed from V and 7 bases from J, the gap between germline ends came to 16 bases. The V gene's germline CDR1 is SGHDT and CDR2 YYEEEE. CDR3 DNA: TGTGCCAGCAGCTGGAAACAGGGCCTCCTCGGGGAGCTGTTTTTT. As protein: CASSWKQGLLGELFF. The entire variable domain, with the rest obtained from reference TRBV5-6 and TRBJ2-2, is as follows: DAGVTQSPTHLIKTRGQQVTLRCSPKSGHDTVSWYQQALGQGPQFIFQYYEEEERQRGNFPDRFSGHQFPNYSSELNVNALLLGDSALYLCASSWKQGLLGELFFGEGSRLTVL.

This clonotype was picked up a small number of times. The genes are TRBV12-3 or TRBV12-4 and TRBJ2-7; tentatively, D is TRBD2 (7 bases). This CDR3 is built from 15 residues. V lost 5 bases and J lost 2, with 16 bases in between. CDR3 residues: CASSLRGGSAYEQYF. The CDR3 coding sequence is TGTGCCAGCAGTCTCAGGGGAGGGTCCGCCTACGAGCAGTACTTC.

This clonotype was seen more than once but under ten times. This chain uses TRBV19 with TRBJ1-2, with D possibly matching TRBD1 (5 bases). The V gene's germline CDR1 is LNHDA and CDR2 SQIVND (reference sequence). This CDR3 region has 17 residues. V lost 0 bases and J lost 0, with 14 bases in between. CDR3 region: CASSIDWGIPANYGYTF. The CDR3 nucleotides are TGTGCCAGTAGTATAGATTGGGGGATCCCCGCTAACTATGGCTACACCTTC. Looking up the rest from reference TRBV19 and TRBJ1-2 gives the full variable domain: DGGITQSPKYLFRKEGQNVTLSCEQNLNHDAMYWYRQDPGQGLRLIYYSQIVNDFQKGDIAEGYSVSREKKESFPLTVTSAQKNPTAFYLCASSIDWGIPANYGYTFGSGTRLTVV.

This clonotype was seen more than once but under ten times. The V call is TRBV10-3, the J call TRBJ2-3; 8 nucleotides align to TRBD2. Trimming took 0 bases from V and 2 from J; bases not matched to a gene: 10. This CDR3 region has 18 residues. CDR1 is ENHRY, CDR2 SYGVKD, per germline. CDR3 loop: CAISESIVLAALTDTQYF. In DNA form, the CDR3 reads TGTGCCATCAGTGAGTCGATCGTACTAGCGGCTCTCACAGATACGCAGTATTTT.